The 3 T cell receptor beta chains reported below all come from one sample, sequenced in a study of blood T cell repertoires in COVID-19. The protocol was immunoSEQ multiplex PCR, while the TCRdb copy is restricted to in-frame clones and leaves out a portion. The table lists nearly 55,000 clones, around 83% of them singletons. Sequenced: peripheral blood. These receptors were obtained from a man between 65 and 85 years old with active COVID-19.

To note about this clone: Other nucleotide sequences from this sample produce the same CDR3. This chain connects TRBV6-6 to TRBJ2-3; D unclear. From germline, CDR1 is MNHNY and CDR2 SVGAGI (reference sequence). The germline V and J ends were trimmed by 6 bases and 6 bases, with 7 bases remaining between them. This CDR3 is 11 amino acids long. The CDR3 loop reads CASSPLDTQYF. As DNA, the CDR3 is TGTGCCAGCAGCCCTCTTGATACGCAGTATTTT.

There are a few counts of this clone. V gene TRBV5-1 combines with J gene TRBJ2-6, with 7 bases aligning to TRBD2. Trimming took 7 bases from V and 4 from J; bases not matched to a gene: 5. The germline V gene has CDR1 SGHRS and CDR2 YFSETQ. The CDR3 contains 14 residues. The CDR3 is CASLAGDGANVLTF. The CDR3 DNA follows: TGCGCCAGCCTCGCGGGGGACGGGGCCAACGTCCTGACTTTC.

The chain combines TRBV19 with TRBJ1-5; 7 bases are a match to TRBD1. CDR3 length equals 18 residues. CDR1 is LNHDA, CDR2 SQIVND, per germline (reference sequence). The J segment lost 6 bases and the V segment lost 5 bases, leaving 19 bases of the junction unmatched. The CDR3 DNA follows: TGTGCCAGTAGTTATCGGTCTTGGAGCATAACAGGGGTTCAGCCCCAGCATTTT. It translates to CASSYRSWSITGVQPQHF.